Listed below are T cell receptor beta chains from one sample, sequenced in a study of cytomegalovirus exposure and HLA in healthy donors. The method was immunoSEQ multiplex PCR; TCRdb's version includes in-frame clones alone and lacks a portion of them. The table for this sample gives 150,000 to 200,000 clones. Sequenced sample: PBMCs. Receptors were obtained from a man aged 25 to 40 in good health and CMV-seronegative. Each CDR3 is given with its conserved first and last residue. The order of the fields is J gene, D gene, V gene, CDR3 protein, CDR3 DNA. The D gene is left open where the match is weak.

>TRBJ2-1|TRBD2|TRBV7-6
CASSLVDSASGRANEQFF
TGTGCCAGCAGCTTAGTGGACTCCGCTAGCGGGAGGGCCAATGAGCAGTTCTTC
>TRBJ1-2|NA|TRBV18
CASSSDSSNYGYTF
TGTGCCAGCTCATCGGACAGCTCTAACTATGGCTACACCTTC
>TRBJ1-2|NA|TRBV28
CASSSRTYSNYGYTF
TGTGCCAGCAGTTCCCGGACTTACAGTAACTATGGCTACACCTTC
>TRBJ2-1|TRBD1|TRBV19
CASGLGQQYNEQFF
TGTGCCAGCGGATTGGGACAGCAATACAATGAGCAGTTCTTC
>TRBJ1-1|NA|TRBV5-4
CASSFDISTAEAFF
TGTGCCAGCAGCTTCGACATATCTACCGCTGAAGCTTTCTTT
>TRBJ1-2|NA|TRBV30
CAWSVGGYGYTF
TGTGCCTGGAGTGTGGGGGGCTATGGCTACACCTTC
>TRBJ1-1|TRBD1|TRBV4-1
CASSLGPGQGAEAFF
TGCGCCAGCAGCCTTGGACCGGGACAGGGGGCGGAGGCTTTCTTT
>TRBJ2-7|NA|TRBV27
CASRQLLALSSYEQYF
TGTGCCAGCAGACAATTGCTAGCGCTAAGCTCCTACGAGCAGTACTTC
>TRBJ2-2|TRBD2|TRBV5-1
CASRTGTSGNTGELFF
TGCGCCAGCAGGACTGGGACTAGCGGTAACACCGGGGAGCTGTTTTTT
>TRBJ2-5|NA|TRBV5-5
CASSFDRGGETQYF
TGTGCCAGCAGCTTTGACAGGGGAGGGGAGACCCAGTACTTC
>TRBJ2-2|TRBD1|TRBV12-5
CASGLGQGTNTGELFF
TGTGCTAGTGGTTTGGGACAGGGGACGAACACCGGGGAGCTGTTTTTT
>TRBJ2-6|NA|TRBV4-3
CASSQLFFQGTLMYSGANVLTF
TGCGCCAGCAGCCAGCTTTTTTTTCAGGGGACGCTTATGTACTCTGGGGCCAACGTCCTGACTTTC
>TRBJ2-5|TRBD2|TRBV7-2
CASRLGGGGETQYF
TGTGCCAGCCGCCTCGGGGGGGGCGGGGAGACCCAGTACTTC
>TRBJ1-1|NA|TRBV14
CASSRQAGTEAFF
TGTGCCAGCAGCCGCCAGGCAGGGACTGAAGCTTTCTTT
>TRBJ2-7|NA|TRBV7-9
CASRRASGGGYEQYF
TGTGCCAGCAGGAGGGCGTCGGGGGGCGGGTACGAGCAGTACTTC
>TRBJ2-3|TRBD1|TRBV27
CASSLSDRGFTDTQYF
TGTGCCAGCAGTTTATCTGACAGGGGATTCACAGATACGCAGTATTTT
>TRBJ1-3|NA|TRBV7-6
CASSPQGFSGNTIYF
TGTGCCAGCAGTCCACAGGGTTTCTCTGGAAACACCATATATTTT
>TRBJ1-5|TRBD1|TRBV18
CASSPSAGGADSNQPQHF
TGTGCCAGCTCACCATCGGCAGGGGGCGCGGATAGCAATCAGCCCCAGCATTTT
>TRBJ1-1|TRBD1|TRBV6-6
CASSYGGQGGTEAFF
TGTGCCAGCAGTTATGGGGGACAGGGGGGCACTGAAGCTTTCTTT
>TRBJ1-5|NA|TRBV4-1
CASSPGAWNQPQHF
TGCGCCAGCAGCCCAGGGGCCTGGAATCAGCCCCAGCATTTT
>TRBJ1-1|NA|TRBV18
CASSPRGGNTEAFF
TGTGCCAGCTCACCAAGGGGCGGAAACACTGAAGCTTTCTTT
>TRBJ1-1|NA|TRBV5-1
CASSPQDPNTEAFF
TGCGCCAGCAGCCCACAGGACCCGAACACTGAAGCTTTCTTT